The 25 T cell receptor beta chains listed next were all sequenced from one sample in a study of post-analysis software for immune sequencing data. General study points: In patients, TRBV5-6, TRBV5-1 and TRBV20-1 belonged to five TRBV segments found more frequently than in controls.

Unique molecular identifiers were carried by the TCR beta cDNA libraries. TCRdb reanalysed the PCR reads using MiXCR and keeps one entry per CDR3 protein. The sample consists of about 400,000 distinct CDR3 sequences, less than 35% of them appearing once. These TCRs' antigens remain unknown. Sequenced input: blood. The receptors originated from a girl aged 10 to 17 with multiple sclerosis.

The rearrangement joins TRBV27 to TRBJ1-1; 8 bases fit TRBD1. The CDR3 extends over 15 amino acids. The junction had 1 base not matched to a gene; V was cut back by 0 bases and J by 1 base. The germline CDR1 and CDR2 sequences are MNHEY and SMNVEV (reference sequence). The CDR3 DNA sequence: TGTGCCAGCAGTTTATCTGGGACAGGGAACACTGAAGCTTTCTTT. It is translated as CASSLSGTGNTEAFF.

This clonotype was picked up a small number of times. The CDR3 DNA sequence: TGTGCCAGCAGCTTTAGAGTAGGTGGCTACACCTTC. Translation: CASSFRVGGYTF. The chain has TRBV5-6 and TRBJ1-2; D gene uncertain. This CDR3 is built from 12 residues. Trimming cost V 2 bases and J 7 bases, with 9 bases left between them. Germline V CDR1 and CDR2: SGHDT, YYEEEE.

The genes are TRBV20-1 and TRBJ2-1; D not resolved. The CDR3 covers 13 residues. V was clipped by 1 base and J by 5 bases, with 9 bases between them. Germline assignment: CDR1 DFQATT and CDR2 SNEGSKA (reference sequence). CDR3 loop: CSARVPTNNEQFF. The DNA for the CDR3 is TGCAGTGCTAGAGTGCCCACCAACAATGAGCAGTTCTTC.

This sequence joins TRBV3-1 and TRBJ2-1, with 11 bases fitting TRBD1. V was clipped by 3 bases and J by 2 bases; unmatched bases: 0. Germline CDR1 reads LGHDT; CDR2 reads YNNKEL (reference sequence). The CDR3 runs to 15 residues. The CDR3: CASSQGQGAYNEQFF. CDR3 coding DNA: TGTGCCAGCAGCCAGGGACAGGGGGCCTACAATGAGCAGTTCTTC.

This clonotype was seen only a few times. The chain combines TRBV7-2 with TRBJ2-2, with unresolved D. The CDR3 consists of 16 residues. Trimming stripped 1 base from V and 5 bases from J, with 14 bases between. From germline, CDR1 is SGHTA and CDR2 FQGNSA. CDR3 sequence reads: CASSLGSQSNTGELFF. As DNA, the CDR3 is TGTGCCAGCAGCTTAGGGTCCCAGAGCAATACCGGGGAGCTGTTTTTT.

The J gene is TRBJ1-1, the V gene TRBV6-1; D possibly corresponds to TRBD1 (6 bases). The length of the CDR3 is 14 residues. Germline CDR1 is MNHNS and CDR2 is SASEGT. Trimming cost V 2 bases and J 0 bases, with 7 bases left between them. CDR3 sequence (DNA): TGTGCCAGCAGTGAAACAGGGCTGAACACTGAAGCTTTCTTT. It specifies CASSETGLNTEAFF.

The rearrangement uses TRBV28 and TRBJ1-2; D remains ambiguous. V was trimmed by 7 bases and J by 4 bases, leaving 10 bases between them. The V gene's germline CDR1 is MDHEN and CDR2 SYDVKM. The CDR3 consists of 12 residues. As DNA, the CDR3 is TGTGCCAGCAATAACGGAATCTATGGCTACACCTTC. This codes for CASNNGIYGYTF.

The gene calls are TRBV29-1 and TRBJ2-3, with D possibly matching TRBD2 (5 bases). Germline V CDR1 and CDR2: SQVTM, ANQGSEA. Trimming removed 7 bases from V and 4 bases from J, with 9 bases in between. CDR3 length: 11 residues. CDR3 bases: TGCAGCGGCAGAGGGTCAGATACGCAGTATTTT. Translating it yields CSGRGSDTQYF.

This clonotype was observed a handful of times. An end of the junction differs from the germline gene, which may be a read error. This rearrangement joins TRBV4-2 to TRBJ2-3; 10 bases match TRBD2. The CDR3 loop spans 17 amino acids. Germline-derived CDR1 and CDR2 are LGHNA and YNFKEQ. The CDR3 coding sequence is TGTGCCAGCGGCCAAGATAGAAGCGGGGGGGCCGCAGATACGCAGTATTTT. It translates to CASGQDRSGGAADTQYF.

V and J are TRBV5-1 and TRBJ2-7; D may be TRBD2 (6 bases). The CDR3 has 14 residues. From germline, CDR1 is SGHRS and CDR2 YFSETQ. With 4 bases removed from V and 0 bases from J, the gap between germline ends came to 11 bases. Here the CDR3 reads CASSRDWSSYEQYF. The DNA for the CDR3 is TGCGCCAGCAGCCGGGACTGGAGCTCCTACGAGCAGTACTTC.

The table lists this clonotype with a count of one. The J gene is TRBJ1-2, the V gene TRBV24-1; 11 bases map to TRBD1. CDR1 is KGHDR and CDR2 is SFDVKD in the germline V gene. There are 16 residues in the CDR3. V lost 0 bases to trimming and J lost 4 bases; unmatched junction nucleotides: 3. This CDR3 reads CATSDLGQGAGYGYTF. In DNA, the CDR3 is TGTGCCACCAGTGATTTGGGACAGGGGGCAGGCTATGGCTACACCTTC.

The chain carries TRBV20-1 and TRBJ1-4; a possible D gene is TRBD1 (6 bases). The CDR3 contains 15 residues. V was clipped by 4 bases and J by 0 bases, with 12 bases between them. Germline lookup yields CDR1 DFQATT and CDR2 SNEGSKA (reference sequence). In DNA, the CDR3 is TGCAGTGCTACAGGGGAGGGGGCAACTAATGAAAAACTGTTTTTT. Protein sequence: CSATGEGATNEKLFF.

As regards this clonotype: Germline and junction disagree at one end, which may indicate a read error. The chain employs TRBV6-5 and TRBJ2-5; possibly TRBD2 for D (5 bases). The J call may not be correct, given that the DNA end is closer to TRBJ2-7. The CDR3 length is 14 residues. Per the germline V gene, CDR1 is MNHEY and CDR2 is SVGAGI. This chain's CDR3 is CASRYLGATNEQYF. The DNA for the CDR3 is TGTGCCAGCAGGTACTTGGGAGCCACCAACGAGCAGTACTTC.

V usage is TRBV7-2 and J usage is TRBJ2-7; 7 nucleotides align to TRBD2. The V segment lost 5 bases and the J segment 7 bases; nucleotides outside the gene matches: 17. The CDR3 length is 16 residues. The V gene's germline CDR1 is SGHTA and CDR2 FQGNSA. CDR3 residues: CASSPRVGLPYREQYF. CDR3 sequence (DNA): TGTGCCAGCAGCCCCCGGGTGGGACTACCGTATCGGGAGCAGTACTTC. The whole variable domain, filled in from reference TRBV7-2 and TRBJ2-7, reads GAGVSQSPSNKVTEKGKDVELRCDPISGHTALYWYRQSLGQGLEFLIYFQGNSAPDKSGLPSDRFSAERTGGSVSTLTIQRTQQEDSAVYLCASSPRVGLPYREQYFGPGTRLTVT.

The chain links TRBV6-5 to TRBJ2-1; 8 nucleotides align to TRBD2. The CDR3 contains 16 residues. V was pared by 5 bases and J by 12 bases, with 18 bases of the junction left unmatched. Germline V gene data show CDR1 as MNHEY and CDR2 as SVGAGI. Written as DNA, the CDR3 is TGTGCCAGCAGTCAGCGACTTGGGCGGGGGGTCTTAGGGCAGTTCTTC. This encodes CASSQRLGRGVLGQFF.

In the case of this clonotype: A much more abundant neighbour one base away suggests this may be a read error. The chain links TRBV4-2 to TRBJ2-5, with TRBD2 identical over 8 bases. CDR1 and CDR2 from the germline V gene are LGHNA and YNFKEQ. The length of the CDR3 is 14 residues. The CDR3 bases are TGTGCCAGCGGCCAAGCGATAGCGGGGACTACCCAGTACTTC. As protein: CASGQAIAGTTQYF.

J is TRBJ2-3 and V is TRBV7-2; 9 bases are shared with TRBD2. V trimming: 5 bases; J trimming: 2 bases; junction bases outside the gene matches: 5. CDR1 and CDR2 (germline): SGHTA, FQGNSA. This CDR3 comprises 15 residues. The CDR3 region is CASSAQRGATDTQYF. CDR3 bases: TGTGCCAGCAGCGCCCAGCGGGGGGCCACAGATACGCAGTATTTT.

The table lists this clonotype with many counts. The rearrangement links TRBV28 to TRBJ1-5, with 8 bases identical to TRBD1. Germline CDR1 and CDR2: MDHEN and SYDVKM. The trim removed 5 bases at V and 2 bases at J, leaving 5 bases unmatched. The CDR3 loop spans 15 amino acids. The CDR3 loop is CASSSGQGGNQPQHF. The CDR3 nucleotides are TGTGCCAGCAGTAGCGGACAGGGAGGCAATCAGCCCCAGCATTTT.

The chain is built from TRBV15 and TRBJ2-1, with 7 positions matching TRBD2. The CDR3 has 15 residues. Germline loops: CDR1 LNHNV, CDR2 YYDKDF (reference sequence). Trimming at V came to 5 bases and at J to 2 bases, leaving 6 bases not matched to a gene. CDR3 loop: CATSLAGGTYNEQFF. CDR3 coding DNA: TGTGCCACCAGCCTAGCCGGGGGGACCTACAATGAGCAGTTCTTC.

CDR3 bases: TGCGCCAGCAGGTCGTTATCGGGTGAAGCTTTCTTT. Translating it yields CASRSLSGEAFF. The gene calls are TRBV4-1 and TRBJ1-1, with D uncertain. CDR1 is MGHRA, CDR2 YSYEKL, per germline. V lost 6 bases and J lost 7, with 12 bases in between. The CDR3 covers 12 residues.

This clonotype was picked up a small number of times. The V call is TRBV7-9, the J call TRBJ1-4, with D possibly matching TRBD1 (5 bases). Germline V lookup: CDR1 SEHNR, CDR2 FQNEAQ (reference sequence). V dropped 0 bases and J dropped 7 bases, with 18 bases sitting between them. This CDR3 has 17 amino acids. CDR3 loop: CASSLAWGAQGGEKLFF. The CDR3 DNA sequence: TGTGCCAGCAGCTTAGCGTGGGGCGCGCAGGGTGGTGAAAAACTGTTTTTT.

About this clonotype: A junction end diverges from the germline sequence, so it may reflect a read error. The V gene is TRBV7-2, the J gene TRBJ2-3; D may correspond to TRBD1 or TRBD2 (6 bases each). The germline CDR1 and CDR2 sequences are SGHTA and FQGNSA. This CDR3 spans 15 amino acids. In DNA form, the CDR3 reads TGTGCCAGCAGCTTAGCCCGGGGGCGGGCAGATGCGCAGTATTTT. This translates into CASSLARGRADAQYF.

This clonotype has a count of ten or more. The chain has TRBV20-1 and TRBJ2-3; possibly TRBD2 for D (6 bases). The ends were cut back, 4 bases at V and 0 bases at J, with 17 bases in the middle. Germline values: CDR1 DFQATT, CDR2 SNEGSKA (reference sequence). This CDR3 has 16 residues. The CDR3 region has the DNA TGCAGTGCTACCTCCCCATGGCGGGGCAGCACAGATACGCAGTATTTT. It translates to CSATSPWRGSTDTQYF.

This clonotype turned up a few times. The chain is built from TRBV11-2 and TRBJ2-3; 8 nucleotides match TRBD1. Trimming removed 5 bases from V and 6 bases from J; junction bases left unmatched: 10. The CDR3 consists of 15 residues. Germline CDR1 SGHAT, CDR2 FQNNGV. The CDR3 nucleotides read TGTGCCAGCAGCCTCGGGACAGGAAAGGGGGATACGCAGTATTTT. Translated: CASSLGTGKGDTQYF.

This rearrangement joins TRBV3-1 to TRBJ1-2; D uncertain. The CDR3 is 12 amino acids. V lost 4 bases, J lost 8 bases, and 11 bases lay in between. Germline V gene lookup returns CDR1 LGHDT and CDR2 YNNKEL (reference sequence). This chain's CDR3 is CASSRRIRGYTF. The CDR3, as DNA: TGTGCCAGCAGCCGTCGGATCCGGGGCTACACCTTC.